The 5 T cell receptor beta chains presented below share a single source sample, sequenced in a study of blood T cells in healthy people across ages. PCR was performed a second time for about 6 to 12 cycles using a sample-barcoded 5' primer and a J-beta primer mix. TCRdb independently ran MiXCR on the 5' RACE reads; one entry per CDR3 protein. Here the sample spans over a million distinct CDR3 sequences, 35% to 45% being singletons. Sample: blood. All receptors derive from a woman aged 18-29 years in good health.

J is TRBJ1-1 and V is TRBV30, with 8 bases identical to TRBD1. V was clipped by 0 bases and J by 3 bases; unmatched bases: 12. This CDR3 is 17 amino acids long. CDR1 and CDR2 from the germline V gene are GTSNPN and SVGIG (reference sequence). CDR3 in amino acids: CAWSVLSGGAEHTEAFF. The CDR3 coding sequence is TGTGCCTGGAGTGTACTGTCAGGGGGCGCGGAGCACACTGAAGCTTTCTTT.

This clonotype was found a few times. The J gene is TRBJ2-5, the V gene TRBV20-1; D unresolved. V was clipped by 2 bases and J by 1 base, with 11 bases between them. There are 14 residues in the CDR3. Germline V gene data show CDR1 as DFQATT and CDR2 as SNEGSKA (reference sequence). CDR3 region: CSARMGSIQETQYF. The CDR3 coding sequence is TGCAGTGCTAGAATGGGGTCCATCCAAGAGACCCAGTACTTC.

The V and J genes are TRBV3-1 and TRBJ2-3, with 11 bases aligning to TRBD2. Looked up from germline, CDR1 is LGHDT and CDR2 is YNNKEL (reference sequence). Trimming at V came to 0 bases and at J to 7 bases, leaving 6 bases not matched to a gene. The CDR3 loop spans 16 amino acids. CDR3 sequence (DNA): TGTGCCAGCAGCCAAGATCGACTAGCGGGACACCATACGCAGTATTTT. Encoded protein: CASSQDRLAGHHTQYF.

In its sample, this clonotype was seen many times. The chain is built from TRBV5-1 and TRBJ1-6; D ambiguous. Germline assignment: CDR1 SGHRS and CDR2 YFSETQ. CDR3 size: 16 residues. V was clipped by 4 bases and J by 5 bases, with 16 bases between them. The CDR3 DNA reads TGCGCCAGCAGCCTGGCCGGCCCGGAGAATAATTCACCCCTCCACTTT. Its translation: CASSLAGPENNSPLHF. Supplemented by reference TRBV5-1 and TRBJ1-6, the full variable domain reads KAGVTQTPRYLIKTRGQQVTLSCSPISGHRSVSWYQQTPGQGLQFLFEYFSETQRNKGNFPGRFSGRQFSNSRSEMNVSTLELGDSALYLCASSLAGPENNSPLHFGNGTRLTVT.

This clonotype was counted at least ten times. This rearrangement joins TRBV18 to TRBJ1-4; unclear D gene. V was cut by 8 bases and J by 0 bases, with 7 bases left in between. The CDR3 contains 13 residues. Germline V lookup: CDR1 KGHSH, CDR2 LQKENI. The CDR3 bases are TGTGCCAGCAGTCCCGCAACTAATGAAAAACTGTTTTTT. Amino acid sequence: CASSPATNEKLFF. Using reference TRBV18 and TRBJ1-4 for the parts outside the CDR3, the full variable domain is NAGVMQNPRHLVRRRGQEARLRCSPMKGHSHVYWYRQLPEEGLKFMVYLQKENIIDESGMPKERFSAEFPKEGPSILRIQQVVRGDSAAYFCASSPATNEKLFFGSGTQLSVL.